This is a list of T cell receptor beta chains from one sample in a study of Ad26.COV2.S vaccination and SARS-CoV-2 variants. Sequenced by immunoSEQ multiplex PCR; TCRdb stores in-frame clones only, minus some. The table lists more than 300,000 clones, around 90% of them singletons. Sample: peripheral blood, taken in a trial of Ad26.COV2.S vaccine versus placebo. All receptors come from a person aged 18-60 years who received the Ad26.COV2.S COVID-19 vaccine or a placebo. Both conserved end residues are part of each CDR3. Fields, in order: clone size, V gene, J gene, D gene, CDR3 protein, CDR3 DNA. D genes are given only for firm matches. A clone size is listed for some rows: how often the clone was seen (once, few, many), or a class if it is expanded.

clone_size: -; v_call: TRBV7-9; j_call: TRBJ2-3; d_call: TRBD1; cdr3_aa: CASSNGTAPTDTQYF; cdr3_nt: TGTGCCAGCAGTAACGGGACAGCCCCCACAGATACGCAGTATTTT
clone_size: -; v_call: TRBV29-1; j_call: TRBJ2-1; d_call: -; cdr3_aa: CSSGEGGNAKWVDEQFF; cdr3_nt: TGCAGCTCGGGGGAAGGGGGAAACGCTAAATGGGTGGATGAGCAGTTCTTC
clone_size: -; v_call: TRBV5-1; j_call: TRBJ2-2; d_call: TRBD1; cdr3_aa: CASSQGQTGELFF; cdr3_nt: TGCGCCAGCAGCCAGGGACAGACCGGGGAGCTGTTTTTT
clone_size: -; v_call: TRBV28; j_call: TRBJ1-2; d_call: -; cdr3_aa: CASSPGPVNHTF; cdr3_nt: TGTGCCAGCAGCCCCGGGCCGGTGAATCACACCTTC
clone_size: -; v_call: TRBV25-1; j_call: TRBJ2-5; d_call: -; cdr3_aa: CASSESRGNGETQYF; cdr3_nt: TGTGCCAGCAGTGAATCCCGTGGGAATGGGGAGACCCAGTACTTC
clone_size: -; v_call: TRBV9; j_call: TRBJ1-5; d_call: -; cdr3_aa: CASSVAPGSNQPQHF; cdr3_nt: TGTGCCAGCAGCGTAGCCCCAGGAAGCAATCAGCCCCAGCATTTT
clone_size: -; v_call: TRBV15; j_call: TRBJ2-1; d_call: -; cdr3_aa: CATSTRNEQFF; cdr3_nt: TGTGCCACCAGTACCCGTAATGAGCAGTTCTTC
clone_size: -; v_call: TRBV21-1; j_call: TRBJ1-1; d_call: -; cdr3_aa: CASGGDWVREAFF; cdr3_nt: TGTGCCAGTGGGGGGGACTGGGTTAGAGAAGCTTTCTTT
clone_size: -; v_call: TRBV30; j_call: TRBJ1-6; d_call: TRBD1; cdr3_aa: CAWSAYTGGNYQSSYNSPLHF; cdr3_nt: TGTGCCTGGAGTGCTTACACAGGGGGAAACTACCAAAGCTCCTATAATTCACCCCTCCACTTT
clone_size: -; v_call: TRBV5-5; j_call: TRBJ1-5; d_call: -; cdr3_aa: CASSLRQGGLGYQPQHF; cdr3_nt: TGTGCCAGCAGCTTACGGCAGGGAGGTTTAGGTTATCAGCCCCAGCATTTT
clone_size: -; v_call: TRBV28; j_call: TRBJ2-1; d_call: -; cdr3_aa: CATCGVSSYNEQFF; cdr3_nt: TGTGCCACTTGCGGGGTGAGCTCCTACAATGAGCAGTTCTTC
clone_size: -; v_call: TRBV2; j_call: TRBJ2-6; d_call: -; cdr3_aa: CASNMWSGANVLTF; cdr3_nt: TGTGCCAGCAATATGTGGTCCGGGGCCAACGTCCTGACTTTC
clone_size: -; v_call: TRBV3-1/TRBV3-2; j_call: TRBJ1-5; d_call: -; cdr3_aa: CASSQDMTPNQPQHF; cdr3_nt: TGTGCCAGCAGCCAAGATATGACACCTAATCAGCCCCAGCATTTT
clone_size: -; v_call: TRBV5-6; j_call: TRBJ2-7; d_call: TRBD1; cdr3_aa: CASSSGTGGEQYF; cdr3_nt: TGTGCCAGCAGTTCCGGGACAGGGGGCGAGCAGTACTTC
clone_size: once; v_call: TRBV3-1/TRBV3-2; j_call: TRBJ2-7; d_call: TRBD2; cdr3_aa: CASSHQGDGGGYEQYF; cdr3_nt: TGTGCCAGCAGCCACCAAGGGGACGGGGGAGGGTACGAGCAGTACTTC
clone_size: -; v_call: TRBV28; j_call: TRBJ1-6; d_call: -; cdr3_aa: CASKTRDLSPLHF; cdr3_nt: TGTGCCAGCAAAACAAGGGACCTATCACCCCTCCACTTT
clone_size: few; v_call: TRBV6-2/TRBV6-3; j_call: TRBJ2-7; d_call: -; cdr3_aa: CASSYVGSYEQYF; cdr3_nt: TGTGCCAGCAGTTACGTAGGTTCCTACGAGCAGTACTTC